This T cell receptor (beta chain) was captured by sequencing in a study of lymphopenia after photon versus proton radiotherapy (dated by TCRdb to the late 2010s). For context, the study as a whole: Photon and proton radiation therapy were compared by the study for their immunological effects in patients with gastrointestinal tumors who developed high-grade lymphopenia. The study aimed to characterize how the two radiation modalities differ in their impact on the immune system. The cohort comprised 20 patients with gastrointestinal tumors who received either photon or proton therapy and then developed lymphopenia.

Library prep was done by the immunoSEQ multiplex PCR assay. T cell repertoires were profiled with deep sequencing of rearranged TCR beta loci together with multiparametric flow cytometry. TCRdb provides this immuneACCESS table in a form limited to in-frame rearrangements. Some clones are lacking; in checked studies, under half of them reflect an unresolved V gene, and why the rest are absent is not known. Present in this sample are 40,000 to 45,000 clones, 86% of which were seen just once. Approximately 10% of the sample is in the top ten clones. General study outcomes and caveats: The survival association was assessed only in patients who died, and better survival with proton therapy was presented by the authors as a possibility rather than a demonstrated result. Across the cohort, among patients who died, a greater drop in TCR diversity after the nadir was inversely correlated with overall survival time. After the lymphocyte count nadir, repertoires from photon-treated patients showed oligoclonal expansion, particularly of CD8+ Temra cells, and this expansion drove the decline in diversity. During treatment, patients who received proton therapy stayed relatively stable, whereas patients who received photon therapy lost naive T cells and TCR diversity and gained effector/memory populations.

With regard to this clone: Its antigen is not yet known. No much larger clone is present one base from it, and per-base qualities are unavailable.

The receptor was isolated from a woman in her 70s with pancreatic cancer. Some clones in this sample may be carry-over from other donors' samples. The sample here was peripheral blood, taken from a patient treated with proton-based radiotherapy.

The CDR3 protein is CASADPIGGDEQFF. The sequence in DNA is TGTGCCAGCGCTGACCCAATAGGGGGCGATGAGCAGTTCTTC. Recombination connected TRBV28 to TRBJ2-1, with 7 bases matching TRBD1. Inclusive of the bounding cysteine and phenylalanine, the CDR3 is 14 residues long. The only DNA kept is the CDR3, 42 bases in frame from the first base. Trimming takes 8 bases off V and 8 bases off J; junction bases not matched to a gene: 12. CDR1 is given as MDHEN and CDR2 as SYDVKM, both from the germline V gene.